This TCR beta chain was identified during a study of blood T cell repertoires in COVID-19. On the study more broadly: COVID-19 samples, acute and convalescent, were from the United States, Italy and Spain. T cells, B-cell-depleted T cells, or PBMCs supplied cDNA or gDNA.

The CDR3 contains 17 residues. Germline V gene sequence: CDR1 SGHRS, CDR2 YFSETQ. V was pared by 0 bases and J by 4 bases, with 3 bases of the junction left unmatched. Original analysis: Amplifying reference gene primers gave estimates of nucleated cell counts. Clones were sequenced by immunoSEQ multiplex PCR, and TCRdb holds only the in-frame ones, with some missing. The V and J calls and the clone size are those of that table, but D and trimming were determined from the DNA. The repertoire holds about 180,000 clones, with under 85% as singletons. The sequenced sample was peripheral blood. The source is a human donor in a cohort sampled during active COVID-19. This rearrangement joins TRBV5-1 to TRBJ2-1; 14 bases match TRBD2. The CDR3 bases are TGCGCCAGCAGCTTGGCCGGGACTAGCGGGGGTTACAATGAGCAGTTCTTC. It codes for CASSLAGTSGGYNEQFF.